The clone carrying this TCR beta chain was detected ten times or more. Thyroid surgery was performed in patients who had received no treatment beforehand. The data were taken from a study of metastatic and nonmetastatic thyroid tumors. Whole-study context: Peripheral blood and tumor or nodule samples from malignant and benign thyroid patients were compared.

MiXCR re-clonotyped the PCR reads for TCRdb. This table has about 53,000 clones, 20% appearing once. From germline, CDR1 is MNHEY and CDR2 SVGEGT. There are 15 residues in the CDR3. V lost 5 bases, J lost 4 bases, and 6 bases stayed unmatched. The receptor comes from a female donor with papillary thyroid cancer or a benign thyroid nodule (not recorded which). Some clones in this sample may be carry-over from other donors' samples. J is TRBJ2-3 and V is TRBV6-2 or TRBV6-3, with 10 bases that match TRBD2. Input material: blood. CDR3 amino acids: CASSLAGDGPDTQYF. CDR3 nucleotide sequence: TGTGCCAGCAGTCTAGCGGGAGATGGTCCAGATACGCAGTATTTT.